This T cell receptor beta chain was sequenced in a study of blood T cell repertoires in COVID-19. Overall study context: In each case, the material was cDNA or gDNA derived from T cells, B-cell-depleted T cells, or PBMCs.

Between the trimmed V and J ends, which lost 1 base and 5 bases, there was a span of 8 bases. The CDR3 has 13 residues. The germline V gene encodes CDR1 SGHNT and CDR2 YENEEA. Here immunoSEQ multiplex PCR was the method, and the copy in TCRdb shows in-frame clones only, minus some. The table records around 180,000 clones, 88% of them present only once. Regarding this clone: Other DNA sequences within the sample encode an identical CDR3.

Material for sequencing was peripheral blood. This TCR came from a man aged 55 to 69 with acute or convalescent COVID-19. V usage is TRBV11-3 and J usage is TRBJ1-1; D is undetermined. In nucleotides, the CDR3 is TGTGCCAGCAGCTTAGTGGCGGGGACTGAAGCTTTCTTT. Its protein is CASSLVAGTEAFF.